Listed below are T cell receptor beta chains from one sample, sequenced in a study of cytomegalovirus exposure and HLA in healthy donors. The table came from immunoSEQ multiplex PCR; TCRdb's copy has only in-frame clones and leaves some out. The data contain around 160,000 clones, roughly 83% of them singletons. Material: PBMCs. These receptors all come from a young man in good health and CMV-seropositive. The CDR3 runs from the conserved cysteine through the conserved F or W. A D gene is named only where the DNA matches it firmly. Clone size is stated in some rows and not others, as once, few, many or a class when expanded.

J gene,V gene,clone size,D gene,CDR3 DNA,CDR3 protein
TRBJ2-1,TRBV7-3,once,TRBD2,TGTGCCAGCAGCCCGCGGACTAGCGGGGACCACAATGAGCAGTTCTTC,CASSPRTSGDHNEQFF
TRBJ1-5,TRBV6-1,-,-,TGTGCCAGCAGTGAAGTGGGGGGGTTACCCAATCAGCCCCAGCATTTT,CASSEVGGLPNQPQHF
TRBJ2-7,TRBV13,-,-,TGTGCCAGCAGCTCTGACAAGGACTACGAGCAGTACTTC,CASSSDKDYEQYF
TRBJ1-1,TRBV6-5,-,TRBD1,TGTGCCAGCAGCAAGCAGGGGGTGAAGAGAACTGAAGCTTTCTTT,CASSKQGVKRTEAFF
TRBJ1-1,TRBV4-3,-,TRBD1,TGCGCCAGCAGCCAGTACCGGACAGGGGGGAACACTGAAGCTTTCTTT,CASSQYRTGGNTEAFF
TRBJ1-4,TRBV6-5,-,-,TGTGCCAGCAGCTCCCCCGGGAGGAATGAAAAACTGTTTTTT,CASSSPGRNEKLFF
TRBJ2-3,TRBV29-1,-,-,TGCAGCGTTGTTCGAGCTTACACAGATACGCAGTATTTT,CSVVRAYTDTQYF
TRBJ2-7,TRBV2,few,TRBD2,TGTGCCAGCAGTGAGGCGGCTAGCGGCCGGTACTACGAGCAGTACTTC,CASSEAASGRYYEQYF
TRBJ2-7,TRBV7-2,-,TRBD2,TGTGCCAGCAGCTTGAGGGGACTAGTGAGGTCCTACGAGCAGTACTTC,CASSLRGLVRSYEQYF
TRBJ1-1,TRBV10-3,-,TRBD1,TGTGCCATCAGTCTATCCACAGGGGACACTGAAGCTTTCTTT,CAISLSTGDTEAFF
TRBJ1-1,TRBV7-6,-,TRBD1,TGTGCCAGCAGCCCGACAGGGATGAACACTGAAGCTTTCTTT,CASSPTGMNTEAFF
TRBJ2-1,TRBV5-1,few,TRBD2,TGCGCCAGCAGACCGGGACTAGCGGGAATAATAAACAATGAGCAGTTCTTC,CASRPGLAGIINNEQFF
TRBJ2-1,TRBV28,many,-,TGTGCCAGCACTCTCTTCCCGCGGGGTGAGCAGTTCTTC,CASTLFPRGEQFF
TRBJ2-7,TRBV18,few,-,TGTGCCAGCTCACCACCAGCCTCCTACGAGCAGTACTTC,CASSPPASYEQYF
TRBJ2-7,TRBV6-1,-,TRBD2,TGTGCCAGCAGTGAGGCCCTCCGACTAGCGGGGAGGTACGAGCAGTACTTC,CASSEALRLAGRYEQYF
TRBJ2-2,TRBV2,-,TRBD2,TGTGCCAGCCACCGGACAGTTAGCGGGGGGGACACCGGGGAGCTGTTTTTT,CASHRTVSGGDTGELFF
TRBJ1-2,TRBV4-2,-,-,TGTGCCAGCAGCCCTTTATGGGGGGGCAACTATGGCTACACCTTC,CASSPLWGGNYGYTF